This T cell receptor (beta chain) was sequenced during a study of OX40 agonist ivuxolimab in advanced cancers. Trimming took off 5 bases at V and 1 base at J, with 13 bases between the two ends. Germline CDR1 reads SGHTA; CDR2 reads FQGNSA. The CDR3 extends over 15 amino acids. About this clone: Its cognate antigen is unknown.

Study-wide results and caveats: Normalized T-cell clonal expansion was also low in some nonresponders.

Sequencing used immunoSEQ multiplex PCR; TCRdb keeps in-frame clones, though not all of them. The sample records tens of thousands of clones, approximately 86% being singletons. The source of this sequence is an adult with an advanced solid tumor such as melanoma, head and neck, liver or kidney cancer. The chain couples TRBV7-2 to TRBJ2-3; D gene uncertain. The starting material was CD4+ or CD8+ T cells sorted from blood, obtained in a trial of the OX40 agonist ivuxolimab. In nucleotides, the CDR3 is TGTGCCAGCAGCCCAATGGACGGGCGCACAGATACGCAGTATTTT. Translated, it gives CASSPMDGRTDTQYF.